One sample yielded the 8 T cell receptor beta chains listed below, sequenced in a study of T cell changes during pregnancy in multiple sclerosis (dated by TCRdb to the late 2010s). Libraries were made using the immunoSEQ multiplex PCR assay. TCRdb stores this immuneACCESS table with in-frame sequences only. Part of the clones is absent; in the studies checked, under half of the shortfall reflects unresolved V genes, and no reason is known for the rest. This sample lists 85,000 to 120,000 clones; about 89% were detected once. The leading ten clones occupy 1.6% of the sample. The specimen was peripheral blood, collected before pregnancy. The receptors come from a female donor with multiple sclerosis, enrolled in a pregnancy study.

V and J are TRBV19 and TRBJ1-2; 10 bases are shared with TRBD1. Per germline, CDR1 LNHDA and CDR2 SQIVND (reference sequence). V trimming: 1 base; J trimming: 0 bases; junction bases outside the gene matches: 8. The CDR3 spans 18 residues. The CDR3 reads CASSIAWDRGLANYGYTF. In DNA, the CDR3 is TGTGCCAGTAGTATAGCCTGGGACAGGGGATTAGCTAACTATGGCTACACCTTC.

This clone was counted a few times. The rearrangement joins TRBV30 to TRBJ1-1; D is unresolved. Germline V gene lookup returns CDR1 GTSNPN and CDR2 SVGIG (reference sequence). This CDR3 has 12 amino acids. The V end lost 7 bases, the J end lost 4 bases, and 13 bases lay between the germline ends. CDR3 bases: TGTGCCTACGAGTCACGGGTCACTGAAGCTTTCTTT. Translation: CAYESRVTEAFF.

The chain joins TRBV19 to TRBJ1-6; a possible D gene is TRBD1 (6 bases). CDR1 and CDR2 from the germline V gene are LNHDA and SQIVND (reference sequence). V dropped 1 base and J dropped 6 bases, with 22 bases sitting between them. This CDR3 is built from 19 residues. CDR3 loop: CASSIVLGQIGVFNSPLHF. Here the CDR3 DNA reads TGTGCCAGTAGTATAGTCCTCGGACAGATTGGAGTTTTTAATTCACCCCTCCACTTT.

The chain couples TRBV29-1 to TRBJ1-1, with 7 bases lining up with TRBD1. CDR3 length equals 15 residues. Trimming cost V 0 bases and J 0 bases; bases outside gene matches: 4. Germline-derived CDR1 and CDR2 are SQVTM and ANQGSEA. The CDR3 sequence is CSVEETGAVNTEAFF. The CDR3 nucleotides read TGCAGCGTTGAAGAAACAGGGGCGGTGAACACTGAAGCTTTCTTT.

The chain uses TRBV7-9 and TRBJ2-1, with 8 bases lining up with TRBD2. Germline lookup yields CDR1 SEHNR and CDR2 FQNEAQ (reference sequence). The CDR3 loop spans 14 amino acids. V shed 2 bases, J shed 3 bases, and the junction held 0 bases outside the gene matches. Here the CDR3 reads CASSLSGSYNEQFF. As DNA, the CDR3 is TGTGCCAGCAGCTTAAGCGGGAGCTACAATGAGCAGTTCTTC.

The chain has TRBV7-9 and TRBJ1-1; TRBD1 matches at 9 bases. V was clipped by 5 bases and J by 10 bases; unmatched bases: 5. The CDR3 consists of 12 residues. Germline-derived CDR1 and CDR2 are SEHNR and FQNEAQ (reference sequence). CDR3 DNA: TGTGCCAGCAGCACACAGGGGGCGACAGCTTTCTTT. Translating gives CASSTQGATAFF.

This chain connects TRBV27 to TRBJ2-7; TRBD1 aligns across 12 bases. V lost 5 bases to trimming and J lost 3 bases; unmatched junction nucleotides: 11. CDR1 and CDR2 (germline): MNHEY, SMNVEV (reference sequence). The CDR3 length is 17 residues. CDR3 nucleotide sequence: TGTGCCAGCAGTGCAAGGGGACAGGGGGCCCCCTACTACGAGCAGTACTTC. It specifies CASSARGQGAPYYEQYF.

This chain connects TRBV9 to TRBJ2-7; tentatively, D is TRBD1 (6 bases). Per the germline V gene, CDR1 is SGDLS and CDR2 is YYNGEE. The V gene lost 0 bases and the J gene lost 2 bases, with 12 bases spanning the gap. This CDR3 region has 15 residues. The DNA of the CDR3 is TGTGCCAGCAGCGTAGGGGGCAGGGGAGCCTACGAGCAGTACTTC. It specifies CASSVGGRGAYEQYF.